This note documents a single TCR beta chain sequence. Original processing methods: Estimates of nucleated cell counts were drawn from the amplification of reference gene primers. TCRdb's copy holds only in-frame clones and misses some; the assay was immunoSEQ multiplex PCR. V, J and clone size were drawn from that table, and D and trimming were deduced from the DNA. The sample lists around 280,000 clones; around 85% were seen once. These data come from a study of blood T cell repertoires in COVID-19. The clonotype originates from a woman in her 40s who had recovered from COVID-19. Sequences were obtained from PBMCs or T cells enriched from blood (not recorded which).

CDR3 in amino acids: CASSASGVYEQYF. The CDR3 bases are TGTGCCAGCAGCGCATCAGGGGTCTACGAGCAGTACTTC. V and J are TRBV5-6 and TRBJ2-7; D may be TRBD1 (6 bases). This CDR3 is built from 13 residues. Germline V gives CDR1 SGHDT, CDR2 YYEEEE. The germline V and J ends were trimmed by 4 bases and 3 bases, with 11 bases remaining between them.